These T cell receptor beta chains were read from a single sample in a study of CD8+ T cells in alopecia areata. Using immunoSEQ multiplex PCR, the repertoire was profiled, and TCRdb retains in-frame clones only, with some absent. This repertoire shows about 220,000 clones, more than 45% found once; its top ten account for around 1.5%. The specimen comprised CD4+ T cells sorted from blood, sampled at week 4, from a patient treated with tofacitinib. Every receptor here comes from a human donor with alopecia areata. The CDR3 runs from the conserved cysteine through the conserved F or W. Each record gives: D gene, J gene, clone size, V gene, CDR3 protein, CDR3 DNA. A D gene is named only where the DNA matches it firmly. Rows give clone size only sometimes, using once, few, many, or a class for an expanded clone.

D gene: TRBD1
J gene: TRBJ2-3
clone size: once
V gene: TRBV15
CDR3 protein: CATSRQGVVADTQYF
CDR3 DNA: TGTGCCACCAGCAGACAGGGGGTTGTCGCAGATACGCAGTATTTT

D gene: -
J gene: TRBJ2-7
clone size: -
V gene: TRBV2
CDR3 protein: CASSEGALGHYEQYF
CDR3 DNA: TGTGCCAGCAGTGAGGGTGCGTTGGGACACTACGAGCAGTACTTC

D gene: -
J gene: TRBJ1-1
clone size: -
V gene: TRBV7-2
CDR3 protein: CASSLYGGGSEAFF
CDR3 DNA: TGTGCCAGCAGCCTCTATGGGGGTGGTTCTGAAGCTTTCTTT

D gene: TRBD2
J gene: TRBJ2-7
clone size: -
V gene: TRBV6-1
CDR3 protein: CASSAKSGGSYEQYF
CDR3 DNA: TGTGCCAGCAGTGCCAAAAGCGGGGGCTCCTACGAGCAGTACTTC

D gene: TRBD1
J gene: TRBJ1-1
clone size: -
V gene: TRBV29-1
CDR3 protein: CSVEFIMRQGAAFF
CDR3 DNA: TGCAGCGTTGAATTTATTATGCGACAGGGGGCTGCTTTCTTT

D gene: -
J gene: TRBJ1-1
clone size: -
V gene: TRBV7-9
CDR3 protein: CASSPPGGPSTEAFF
CDR3 DNA: TGTGCCAGCAGCCCTCCTGGGGGCCCCTCCACTGAAGCTTTCTTT

D gene: -
J gene: TRBJ1-1
clone size: -
V gene: TRBV6-6
CDR3 protein: CASSRNSDTNTEAFF
CDR3 DNA: TGTGCCAGCAGCCGGAACAGCGATACGAACACTGAAGCTTTCTTT

D gene: TRBD1
J gene: TRBJ2-1
clone size: few
V gene: TRBV4-3
CDR3 protein: CASSQGTGYEQFF
CDR3 DNA: TGCGCCAGCAGCCAAGGGACAGGGTATGAGCAGTTCTTC

D gene: -
J gene: TRBJ2-1
clone size: -
V gene: TRBV11-2
CDR3 protein: CASRLWGGLYNEQFF
CDR3 DNA: TGTGCCAGCAGGTTGTGGGGGGGCCTTTACAATGAGCAGTTCTTC

D gene: -
J gene: TRBJ2-4
clone size: few
V gene: TRBV18
CDR3 protein: CASSPRGPAKNIQYF
CDR3 DNA: TGTGCCAGCTCACCCAGGGGTCCAGCCAAAAACATTCAGTACTTC

D gene: -
J gene: TRBJ2-4
clone size: few
V gene: TRBV5-1
CDR3 protein: CASSLVGRRENIQYF
CDR3 DNA: TGCGCCAGCAGCTTGGTCGGTCGCAGGGAAAACATTCAGTACTTC

D gene: -
J gene: TRBJ2-2
clone size: -
V gene: TRBV30
CDR3 protein: CAWTGANTGELFF
CDR3 DNA: TGTGCCTGGACAGGGGCGAACACCGGGGAGCTGTTTTTT

D gene: -
J gene: TRBJ1-2
clone size: -
V gene: TRBV27
CDR3 protein: CASSLRGTFNYGYTF
CDR3 DNA: TGTGCCAGCAGTTTAAGGGGGACTTTTAACTATGGCTACACCTTC

D gene: TRBD2
J gene: TRBJ2-1
clone size: many
V gene: TRBV10-3
CDR3 protein: CAISPTSGGHNEQFF
CDR3 DNA: TGTGCCATCAGCCCGACTAGCGGGGGCCACAATGAGCAGTTCTTC

D gene: TRBD2
J gene: TRBJ2-3
clone size: few
V gene: TRBV19
CDR3 protein: CASSIVGGLAGSTDTQYF
CDR3 DNA: TGTGCCAGTAGTATAGTAGGAGGACTAGCGGGGAGCACAGATACGCAGTATTTT

D gene: -
J gene: TRBJ1-1
clone size: -
V gene: TRBV30
CDR3 protein: CAWSVQSNTEAFF
CDR3 DNA: TGTGCCTGGAGTGTACAGAGCAACACTGAAGCTTTCTTT

D gene: -
J gene: TRBJ1-4
clone size: -
V gene: TRBV30
CDR3 protein: CAWSARGGSNEKLFF
CDR3 DNA: TGTGCCTGGAGTGCCCGCGGGGGGAGTAATGAAAAACTGTTTTTT

D gene: -
J gene: TRBJ2-5
clone size: many
V gene: TRBV13
CDR3 protein: CASSSAAFQETQYF
CDR3 DNA: TGTGCCAGCAGCTCGGCGGCGTTCCAGGAGACCCAGTACTTC

D gene: -
J gene: TRBJ2-5
clone size: -
V gene: TRBV5-1
CDR3 protein: CASRPGHQETQYF
CDR3 DNA: TGCGCCAGCAGACCGGGGCACCAAGAGACCCAGTACTTC

D gene: -
J gene: TRBJ1-1
clone size: -
V gene: TRBV29-1
CDR3 protein: CSALNTEAFF
CDR3 DNA: TGCAGCGCCCTGAACACTGAAGCTTTCTTT

D gene: -
J gene: TRBJ2-5
clone size: few
V gene: TRBV25-1
CDR3 protein: CASHQETQYF
CDR3 DNA: TGTGCCAGCCACCAAGAGACCCAGTACTTC

D gene: -
J gene: TRBJ2-5
clone size: -
V gene: TRBV15
CDR3 protein: CATSRYKTQETQYF
CDR3 DNA: TGTGCCACCAGCAGATACAAGACCCAAGAGACCCAGTACTTC

D gene: -
J gene: TRBJ1-1
clone size: -
V gene: TRBV7-9
CDR3 protein: CASSRSGRMNTEAFF
CDR3 DNA: TGTGCCAGCAGCCGCTCAGGGAGGATGAACACTGAAGCTTTCTTT

D gene: -
J gene: TRBJ2-5
clone size: -
V gene: TRBV7-9
CDR3 protein: CASSRGTYSQETQYF
CDR3 DNA: TGTGCCAGCAGCCGAGGGACATATTCTCAAGAGACCCAGTACTTC

D gene: -
J gene: TRBJ2-3
clone size: -
V gene: TRBV7-2
CDR3 protein: CASSLAGGLDTQYF
CDR3 DNA: TGTGCCAGCAGCTTAGCGGGGGGTTTAGATACGCAGTATTTT

D gene: -
J gene: TRBJ2-2
clone size: -
V gene: TRBV30
CDR3 protein: CAWRSIGRTGELFF
CDR3 DNA: TGTGCCTGGAGGTCTATAGGGCGCACCGGGGAGCTGTTTTTT

D gene: -
J gene: TRBJ2-2
clone size: -
V gene: TRBV9
CDR3 protein: CASSVEPGATGELFF
CDR3 DNA: TGTGCCAGCAGCGTAGAGCCAGGCGCCACCGGGGAGCTGTTTTTT

D gene: -
J gene: TRBJ1-4
clone size: -
V gene: TRBV29-1
CDR3 protein: CSGSLGQGNEKLFF
CDR3 DNA: TGCAGCGGATCTTTAGGCCAGGGAAACGAAAAACTGTTTTTT

D gene: -
J gene: TRBJ1-5
clone size: -
V gene: TRBV30
CDR3 protein: CAWDQGVEGQPQHF
CDR3 DNA: TGTGCCTGGGATCAAGGGGTAGAGGGTCAGCCCCAGCATTTT

D gene: -
J gene: TRBJ1-2
clone size: -
V gene: TRBV15
CDR3 protein: CATSRADGNYGYTF
CDR3 DNA: TGTGCCACCAGCAGAGCGGATGGGAACTATGGCTACACCTTC

D gene: -
J gene: TRBJ1-5
clone size: once
V gene: TRBV2
CDR3 protein: CASSDGGGNQPQHF
CDR3 DNA: TGTGCCAGCAGTGATGGGGGGGGCAATCAGCCCCAGCATTTT

D gene: -
J gene: TRBJ2-3
clone size: -
V gene: TRBV27
CDR3 protein: CASSFDNPSTDTQYF
CDR3 DNA: TGTGCCAGCAGTTTCGACAACCCTAGCACAGATACGCAGTATTTT

D gene: TRBD1
J gene: TRBJ1-1
clone size: few
V gene: TRBV19
CDR3 protein: CATRQGDTEAFF
CDR3 DNA: TGTGCCACCAGACAGGGAGACACTGAAGCTTTCTTT

D gene: -
J gene: TRBJ1-6
clone size: once
V gene: TRBV9
CDR3 protein: CASSVRQSNSPLHF
CDR3 DNA: TGTGCCAGCAGCGTCCGACAGTCCAATTCACCCCTCCACTTT

D gene: -
J gene: TRBJ1-6
clone size: once
V gene: TRBV30
CDR3 protein: CAWKPRSNSPLHF
CDR3 DNA: TGTGCCTGGAAGCCCCGATCCAATTCACCCCTCCACTTT

D gene: TRBD2
J gene: TRBJ2-3
clone size: -
V gene: TRBV7-3
CDR3 protein: CASSLGTSGGTDTQYF
CDR3 DNA: TGTGCCAGCAGCCTAGGGACTAGCGGGGGGACAGATACGCAGTATTTT

D gene: -
J gene: TRBJ1-1
clone size: once
V gene: TRBV5-4
CDR3 protein: CASGRLGLNTEAFF
CDR3 DNA: TGTGCCAGCGGGCGACTTGGGTTGAACACTGAAGCTTTCTTT

D gene: TRBD2
J gene: TRBJ2-7
clone size: -
V gene: TRBV7-2
CDR3 protein: CASSLVGGGSSYEQYF
CDR3 DNA: TGTGCCAGCAGCTTAGTGGGCGGGGGGTCCTCTTACGAGCAGTACTTC

D gene: -
J gene: TRBJ2-7
clone size: -
V gene: TRBV6-5
CDR3 protein: CASSYSAQAANYEQYF
CDR3 DNA: TGTGCCAGCAGTTACTCCGCCCAGGCAGCGAACTACGAGCAGTACTTC

D gene: -
J gene: TRBJ2-3
clone size: -
V gene: TRBV7-8
CDR3 protein: CASSWLATDTQYF
CDR3 DNA: TGTGCCAGCAGCTGGCTAGCTACGGATACGCAGTATTTT

D gene: TRBD2
J gene: TRBJ2-7
clone size: -
V gene: TRBV4-3
CDR3 protein: CASSQQLAGAAYEQYF
CDR3 DNA: TGCGCCAGCAGCCAGCAACTAGCGGGGGCGGCCTACGAGCAGTACTTC

D gene: -
J gene: TRBJ1-2
clone size: -
V gene: TRBV10-3
CDR3 protein: CAISQTGYYGYTF
CDR3 DNA: TGTGCCATCAGTCAAACAGGGTATTATGGCTACACCTTC